This TCR beta chain was found in a study of blood T cell repertoires in COVID-19. Study as a whole: Material from acute and convalescent COVID-19 was sourced from the United States, Italy and Spain.

Repertoires were generated with immunoSEQ multiplex PCR, while TCRdb's copy carries only in-frame clones and drops some. This sample has some 110,000 clones, with roughly 82% found just once. The TCR comes from a human donor in a cohort sampled during active COVID-19. The sequencing input was peripheral blood.

The CDR3: CASSVDISPGQDYEQYF. CDR3 coding DNA: TGTGCCAGCAGCGTAGATATAAGCCCGGGACAGGATTACGAGCAGTACTTC. This chain connects TRBV9 to TRBJ2-7; 8 bases agree with TRBD1. The CDR3 has 17 amino acids. Losses at the gene ends were 0 bases for V and 4 bases for J; bases not matched to a gene: 12. Germline CDR1 reads SGDLS; CDR2 reads YYNGEE.